A selection of T cell receptor beta chains follows, all from one sample in a study of response to subunit inactivated influenza vaccine. One entry per CDR3 protein results from TCRdb running MiXCR on the RT-PCR reads. In the table there are hundreds of thousands of distinct CDR3 sequences, less than 20% of which are singletons. The sequencing here drew on PBMCs from blood, taken about 13 days after vaccination. The origin of the receptors is a man aged 50 to 59 who received an inactivated influenza vaccine. Both conserved end residues are part of each CDR3. D genes are given only for firm matches. Size is omitted from some rows. Given values are once, few, many or a class for expanded clones.

d_gene: TRBD2
v_gene: TRBV23-1
abundance: few
j_gene: TRBJ2-5
CDR3nt: TGCGCCAGCAGGCTAGCGGGGGTACAAGAGACCCAGTACTTC
CDR3aa: CASRLAGVQETQYF

d_gene: TRBD1
v_gene: TRBV5-1
abundance: NA
j_gene: TRBJ2-5
CDR3nt: TGCGCCAGCAGCAGGACAGGGGTTCAAGGGACCCAGTACTTC
CDR3aa: CASSRTGVQGTQYF

d_gene: NA
v_gene: TRBV20-1
abundance: NA
j_gene: TRBJ2-1
CDR3nt: TGCAGTGCGCGAGCCAGGGACCCTTTTTACAATGAGCAGTTCTTC
CDR3aa: CSARARDPFYNEQFF

d_gene: NA
v_gene: TRBV14
abundance: NA
j_gene: TRBJ2-1
CDR3nt: TGTGCCAGCAGCCAAAGATCACAGGGCTACAATGAGCAGTTCTTC
CDR3aa: CASSQRSQGYNEQFF

d_gene: TRBD1
v_gene: TRBV15
abundance: NA
j_gene: TRBJ2-2
CDR3nt: TGTGCCACCAGCCGACCGCCGGGACAGGGGACCGGGGAGCTGTTTTTT
CDR3aa: CATSRPPGQGTGELFF

d_gene: NA
v_gene: TRBV28
abundance: few
j_gene: TRBJ1-5
CDR3nt: TGTGCCAGCAGTAACCTATGGGGGTTCAATCAGCCCCAGCATTTT
CDR3aa: CASSNLWGFNQPQHF

d_gene: TRBD2
v_gene: TRBV12-3/TRBV12-4
abundance: NA
j_gene: TRBJ2-6
CDR3nt: TGTGCCAGCAGGCCCGGGGGGGCTGGGGCCAACGTCCTGACTTTC
CDR3aa: CASRPGGAGANVLTF

d_gene: NA
v_gene: TRBV7-2
abundance: many
j_gene: TRBJ2-2
CDR3nt: TGTGCCAGCAGCTTGACGAAGGACACCGGGGAGCTGTTTTTT
CDR3aa: CASSLTKDTGELFF

d_gene: NA
v_gene: TRBV2
abundance: NA
j_gene: TRBJ2-7
CDR3nt: TGTGCCAGCAGTGCGGAGGTTTACGAGCAGTACTTC
CDR3aa: CASSAEVYEQYF

d_gene: TRBD2
v_gene: TRBV20-1
abundance: NA
j_gene: TRBJ2-3
CDR3nt: TGCAGTGCGAGACTAGCGGGGATGGCAGATACGCAGTATTTT
CDR3aa: CSARLAGMADTQYF

d_gene: TRBD1
v_gene: TRBV4-3
abundance: NA
j_gene: TRBJ2-5
CDR3nt: TGCGCCAGCAGCCAAATCTACAGGGGCCAAGAGACCCAGTACTTC
CDR3aa: CASSQIYRGQETQYF

d_gene: NA
v_gene: TRBV7-9
abundance: many
j_gene: TRBJ2-2
CDR3nt: TGTGCCAGCAGCTTAGTTTCCACCGGGGAGCTGTTTTTT
CDR3aa: CASSLVSTGELFF

d_gene: NA
v_gene: TRBV28
abundance: few
j_gene: TRBJ1-6
CDR3nt: TGTGCCAGCAGGACTTACAGGAATTCACCCCTCCACTTT
CDR3aa: CASRTYRNSPLHF

d_gene: TRBD2
v_gene: TRBV5-1
abundance: few
j_gene: TRBJ2-7
CDR3nt: TGCGCCAGCAGCATCGGGACTAGCGGGGGCTACGAGCAGTACTTC
CDR3aa: CASSIGTSGGYEQYF

d_gene: NA
v_gene: TRBV12-3/TRBV12-4
abundance: many
j_gene: TRBJ2-1
CDR3nt: TGTGCCAGCAGTTTGGGCGGGAACGGTGAGCAGTTCTTC
CDR3aa: CASSLGGNGEQFF

d_gene: TRBD1
v_gene: TRBV12-3/TRBV12-4
abundance: NA
j_gene: TRBJ1-3
CDR3nt: TGTGCCAGCAGCACAGGGGCGGCTGGAAACACCATATATTTT
CDR3aa: CASSTGAAGNTIYF

d_gene: TRBD2
v_gene: TRBV4-3
abundance: few
j_gene: TRBJ2-1
CDR3nt: TGCGCCAGCAGCCCGGGCGGGAGGATTGGGTACAATGAGCAGTTCTTC
CDR3aa: CASSPGGRIGYNEQFF

d_gene: TRBD1
v_gene: TRBV20-1
abundance: NA
j_gene: TRBJ2-7
CDR3nt: TGCAGTGTTATCAATCGACAGGGCGCCTACGAGCAGTACTTC
CDR3aa: CSVINRQGAYEQYF

d_gene: NA
v_gene: TRBV11-2
abundance: NA
j_gene: TRBJ1-1
CDR3nt: TGTGCCAGCAGCCACCTAAGCCCACGGACACAGAACACTGAAGCTTTCTTT
CDR3aa: CASSHLSPRTQNTEAFF

d_gene: NA
v_gene: TRBV9
abundance: NA
j_gene: TRBJ2-6
CDR3nt: TGTGCCAGCAGCGAGGGACTGGCCCTCTCTGGGGCCAACGTCCTGACTTTC
CDR3aa: CASSEGLALSGANVLTF

d_gene: TRBD1
v_gene: TRBV20-1
abundance: NA
j_gene: TRBJ1-5
CDR3nt: TGCAGTGCCACACTGACAGGGGGCATCGATCAGCCCCAGCATTTT
CDR3aa: CSATLTGGIDQPQHF

d_gene: NA
v_gene: TRBV20-1
abundance: few
j_gene: TRBJ1-2
CDR3nt: TGCAGTGCCGGGGAAACAGGGCGGGAGGACTATGGCTACACCTTC
CDR3aa: CSAGETGREDYGYTF

d_gene: TRBD2
v_gene: TRBV15
abundance: NA
j_gene: TRBJ2-7
CDR3nt: TGTGCCACCAGCTCTCCGGGAGCGGGAGTCTACGAGCAGTACTTC
CDR3aa: CATSSPGAGVYEQYF

d_gene: TRBD2
v_gene: TRBV5-1
abundance: few
j_gene: TRBJ2-1
CDR3nt: TGCGCCAGCAGCACGGGACTAGCGGCCAATGAGCAGTTCTTC
CDR3aa: CASSTGLAANEQFF

d_gene: TRBD2
v_gene: TRBV6-2/TRBV6-3
abundance: few
j_gene: TRBJ2-7
CDR3nt: TGTGCCAGCTCTTGGCTAGCGGGAGAACCCAAGGGCCTCTACGAGCAGTACTTC
CDR3aa: CASSWLAGEPKGLYEQYF

d_gene: TRBD1
v_gene: TRBV7-2
abundance: NA
j_gene: TRBJ2-1
CDR3nt: TGTGCCAGCAGCTTAGCACTCACGACAGGGTCCTACAATGAGCAGTTCTTC
CDR3aa: CASSLALTTGSYNEQFF

d_gene: TRBD2
v_gene: TRBV20-1
abundance: few
j_gene: TRBJ2-1
CDR3nt: TGCAGTGCTAGGGGAGGGAGCGGGAGCAATGAGCAGTTCTTC
CDR3aa: CSARGGSGSNEQFF

d_gene: NA
v_gene: TRBV25-1
abundance: many
j_gene: TRBJ1-4
CDR3nt: TGTGCCAGCAGCTTACCTGCAACTAATGAAAAACTGTTTTTT
CDR3aa: CASSLPATNEKLFF

d_gene: NA
v_gene: TRBV29-1
abundance: few
j_gene: TRBJ2-5
CDR3nt: TGCAGCGTGGAGAGGCTGACTCAAGAGACCCAGTACTTC
CDR3aa: CSVERLTQETQYF

d_gene: NA
v_gene: TRBV12-3/TRBV12-4
abundance: many
j_gene: TRBJ2-7
CDR3nt: TGTGCCAGCAGTTTAGGTAGGGGTGAGCAGTACTTC
CDR3aa: CASSLGRGEQYF

d_gene: TRBD2
v_gene: TRBV6-1
abundance: NA
j_gene: TRBJ2-3
CDR3nt: TGTGCCAGCAGAAAGTCACTAGCGGGGGGGGGGACAGATACGCAGTATTTT
CDR3aa: CASRKSLAGGGTDTQYF

d_gene: NA
v_gene: TRBV7-9
abundance: NA
j_gene: TRBJ2-1
CDR3nt: TGTGCCAGCAGCTTGCCTGGGACCCAACAAGAGCAGTTCTTC
CDR3aa: CASSLPGTQQEQFF

d_gene: NA
v_gene: TRBV18
abundance: NA
j_gene: TRBJ2-2
CDR3nt: TGTGCCAGCTCAGTCAGACTGCAGAGGAACACCGGGGAGCTGTTTTTT
CDR3aa: CASSVRLQRNTGELFF

d_gene: TRBD2
v_gene: TRBV5-1
abundance: many
j_gene: TRBJ2-6
CDR3nt: TGCGCCAGCAGCTTTTTAGGAGCGGGGGGAACCTCTGGGGCCAACGTCCTGACTTTC
CDR3aa: CASSFLGAGGTSGANVLTF

d_gene: NA
v_gene: TRBV7-2
abundance: few
j_gene: TRBJ2-3
CDR3nt: TGTGCCAGCAGCACGGGACTGGCCTTTTTTGATACGCAGTATTTT
CDR3aa: CASSTGLAFFDTQYF

d_gene: TRBD2
v_gene: TRBV29-1
abundance: few
j_gene: TRBJ2-6
CDR3nt: TGCAGCGTAAGACTAGCGGGAGAGTATGGGGCCAACGTCCTGACTTTC
CDR3aa: CSVRLAGEYGANVLTF

d_gene: NA
v_gene: TRBV12-3/TRBV12-4
abundance: many
j_gene: TRBJ2-3
CDR3nt: TGTGCCAGCAGTTTAGGTCAGCCAGATACGCAGTATTTT
CDR3aa: CASSLGQPDTQYF

d_gene: NA
v_gene: TRBV7-9
abundance: few
j_gene: TRBJ1-4
CDR3nt: TGTGCCAGCAGCCCACAGGGTGGTTCAGGAAAACTGTTTTTT
CDR3aa: CASSPQGGSGKLFF

d_gene: NA
v_gene: TRBV12-3/TRBV12-4
abundance: few
j_gene: TRBJ2-2
CDR3nt: TGTGCCAGCAACGTAGGGAGGTTTATCCCCGGGGAGCTGTTTTTT
CDR3aa: CASNVGRFIPGELFF

d_gene: NA
v_gene: TRBV7-2
abundance: few
j_gene: TRBJ1-6
CDR3nt: TGTGCCAGCAGCTTTACAGGAACGTCACCCCTCCACTTT
CDR3aa: CASSFTGTSPLHF

d_gene: NA
v_gene: TRBV5-1
abundance: NA
j_gene: TRBJ1-1
CDR3nt: TGCGCCAGCAGCTTGGTTTCTGGTGCCAACACTGAAGCTTTCTTT
CDR3aa: CASSLVSGANTEAFF

d_gene: TRBD1
v_gene: TRBV19
abundance: NA
j_gene: TRBJ2-1
CDR3nt: TGTGCCAGTAGTATAGAGGCAGGGGGCTTTGAGCAGTTCTTC
CDR3aa: CASSIEAGGFEQFF

d_gene: TRBD2
v_gene: TRBV27
abundance: few
j_gene: TRBJ2-3
CDR3nt: TGTGCCAGCACCCAAGCGGGAGGAAACACAGATACGCAGTATTTT
CDR3aa: CASTQAGGNTDTQYF

d_gene: NA
v_gene: TRBV27
abundance: many
j_gene: TRBJ2-1
CDR3nt: TGTGCCAGCAGTTGGCGTGCGGGGGCTTACAATGAGCAGTTCTTC
CDR3aa: CASSWRAGAYNEQFF

d_gene: TRBD1
v_gene: TRBV12-3/TRBV12-4
abundance: many
j_gene: TRBJ2-2
CDR3nt: TGTGCCAGCAGTCGTGTCAGGGGGCGCGTCTCCGGGGAGCTGTTTTTT
CDR3aa: CASSRVRGRVSGELFF

d_gene: TRBD2
v_gene: TRBV5-1
abundance: NA
j_gene: TRBJ2-3
CDR3nt: TGCGCCAGCAGTTCTGCCGGGACTAGATCCACAGATACGCAGTATTTT
CDR3aa: CASSSAGTRSTDTQYF

d_gene: TRBD2
v_gene: TRBV24-1
abundance: NA
j_gene: TRBJ2-5
CDR3nt: TGTGCCACCAGTGATTCCGGGACTAGCGGGGGTCAGGAGACCCAGTACTTC
CDR3aa: CATSDSGTSGGQETQYF

d_gene: NA
v_gene: TRBV11-2
abundance: NA
j_gene: TRBJ2-1
CDR3nt: TGTGCCAGCAGCTTAGATTTGGCGGGTAGCGGCAAGCGAAATGAGCAGTTCTTC
CDR3aa: CASSLDLAGSGKRNEQFF

d_gene: NA
v_gene: TRBV6-2/TRBV6-3
abundance: few
j_gene: TRBJ2-7
CDR3nt: TGTGCCACACGCGGCGGGACGCTTTACTACGAGCAGTACTTC
CDR3aa: CATRGGTLYYEQYF

d_gene: NA
v_gene: TRBV27
abundance: NA
j_gene: TRBJ1-3
CDR3nt: TGTGCCAGCAGTAACTCGGGAAGTTCCAGCTCTGGAAACACCATATATTTT
CDR3aa: CASSNSGSSSSGNTIYF

d_gene: NA
v_gene: TRBV3-1
abundance: few
j_gene: TRBJ2-2
CDR3nt: TGTGCCAGCAGCCAAGGCTTACTGAGGAACACCGGGGAGCTGTTTTTT
CDR3aa: CASSQGLLRNTGELFF

d_gene: NA
v_gene: TRBV29-1
abundance: many
j_gene: TRBJ2-1
CDR3nt: TGCAGCGTTGAGGACAGAAGCCTGTACAATGAGCAGTTCTTC
CDR3aa: CSVEDRSLYNEQFF

d_gene: TRBD2
v_gene: TRBV2
abundance: NA
j_gene: TRBJ2-1
CDR3nt: TGTGCCGGGGGGGGTGACCCGAGCTCCTACAATGAGCAGTTCTTC
CDR3aa: CAGGGDPSSYNEQFF

d_gene: NA
v_gene: TRBV7-2
abundance: few
j_gene: TRBJ1-2
CDR3nt: TGTGCCAGCAGCCCCACGGGGGGGTTCGACTATGGCTACACCTTC
CDR3aa: CASSPTGGFDYGYTF